The 2 T cell receptor beta chains below were found in one sample sequenced in a study of blood T cell repertoires in COVID-19. Clones were sequenced by immunoSEQ multiplex PCR, and TCRdb holds only the in-frame ones, with some missing. Of roughly 200,000 clones listed, roughly three quarters are singletons. The sequenced material came from peripheral blood. These receptors were obtained from a woman between 40 and 55 years old with COVID-19, enrolled during active disease.

The chain has TRBV4-1 and TRBJ1-4; D uncertain. The CDR3 length is 14 residues. The germline gives CDR1 MGHRA, CDR2 YSYEKL. Trimming left V 0 bases short and J 5 bases short, with 7 bases between. The CDR3 protein is CASSQDQLNEKLFF. The CDR3 DNA is TGCGCCAGCAGCCAAGACCAACTGAATGAAAAACTGTTTTTT.

In DNA form, the CDR3 reads TGTGCCAGTAGTCTGGGACAGTTTTTCGGCAATCAGCCCCAGCATTTT. Its protein is CASSLGQFFGNQPQHF. The chain links TRBV19 to TRBJ1-5; TRBD1 matches 7 bases. This CDR3 has 16 amino acids. Germline-derived CDR1 and CDR2 are LNHDA and SQIVND (reference sequence). V dropped 5 bases and J dropped 2; count of bases not matched to a gene: 9.